This entry describes one T cell receptor (beta chain). The antigen remains unidentified. The V gene's germline CDR1 is SGHDT and CDR2 YYEEEE. Germline trimming cut 2 bases from V and 3 bases from J; bases unmatched to any gene: 3. The CDR3 is 15 amino acids. The table came from immunoSEQ multiplex PCR; TCRdb's copy has only in-frame clones and leaves some out. Of about 40,000 clones listed, approximately 94% are singletons. Time point: new active TB diagnosis, blood taken before or within 7 days of starting treatment. This specimen belongs to a study of T cells in tuberculosis. Study as a whole: IGRA-negative adolescents, IGRA-positive adolescents with latent tuberculosis and adults with active tuberculosis formed this South African cohort.

Findings and limits, study-wide: GEM motif frequencies gave around 67% accuracy; the GMM repertoire gave about 86%. Active tuberculosis cases were adults; controls were adolescents.

This TCR came from an adult with tuberculosis. Specimen: PBMCs, collected at tuberculosis diagnosis. The V call is TRBV5-6, the J call TRBJ2-7; 12 nucleotides agree with TRBD2. The CDR3 nucleotides are TGTGCCAGCAGCTTTCCTAGCGGGGGGGTCTACGAGCAGTACTTC. This sequence encodes CASSFPSGGVYEQYF.